These T cell receptor beta chains were read from a single sample in a study of T cells after yellow fever vaccination. TCRdb passed the 5' RACE reads through MiXCR, listing each CDR3 protein once. The sample carries 70,000 to 80,000 distinct CDR3 sequences, 7.3% recorded once. The sample was CD8+ T cells sorted from PBMCs, taken roughly 10 days after the first yellow fever vaccination. The receptor set was obtained from a man aged 18-30 years who received the YFV17D yellow fever vaccine. Each CDR3 is given with its conserved first and last residue. A D gene is named only where the DNA matches it firmly. Expanded clones get a size class; other rows say once, few or many, or leave the size out.

clone_size d_call j_call v_call cdr3_aa cdr3_nt
many TRBD2 TRBJ2-1 TRBV7-3 CASSLDGLAGRYNEQFF TGTGCCAGCAGCTTGGACGGTCTAGCGGGGCGCTACAATGAGCAGTTCTTC
few TRBD1 TRBJ2-2 TRBV10-3 CAISTRDRENGELFF TGTGCCATCTCGACCCGGGACAGGGAAAACGGGGAGCTGTTTTTT
few TRBD1 TRBJ2-3 TRBV7-6 CASSSGQGLDTQYF TGTGCCAGCAGCTCGGGACAGGGGCTCGATACGCAGTATTTT
many - TRBJ2-1 TRBV28 CASNPGRINEQFF TGTGCCAGCAACCCTGGAAGGATAAATGAGCAGTTCTTC
many TRBD2 TRBJ2-1 TRBV7-8 CASSLIRRGGDEQFF TGTGCCAGCAGCTTAATTCGGCGGGGAGGGGACGAGCAGTTCTTC
few TRBD1 TRBJ1-1 TRBV5-6 CASSSGTGAFYRTEAFF TGTGCCAGCAGTTCCGGGACAGGGGCCTTTTATCGCACTGAAGCTTTCTTT
many - TRBJ2-2 TRBV7-3 CASSSPLAGRTPGSCFF -
many - TRBJ2-1 TRBV6-1 CASRFPGEYNEQFF TGTGCCAGCAGGTTCCCGGGGGAATACAATGAGCAGTTCTTC
- - TRBJ2-1 TRBV5-8 CASSVRESYNEQFF TGTGCCAGCAGCGTCAGGGAATCCTACAATGAGCAGTTCTTC
many TRBD2 TRBJ2-1 TRBV9 CASTDRSGGFYNEQFF TGTGCCAGCACCGACCGTAGCGGGGGGTTTTACAATGAGCAGTTCTTC
many TRBD1 TRBJ1-1 TRBV13 CASSLFDREVYTEAFF TGTGCCAGCAGCTTATTCGACAGGGAGGTTTACACTGAAGCTTTCTTT
many TRBD1 TRBJ1-2 TRBV10-3 CAIRRDRVVGYTF TGTGCCATCAGACGAGACAGGGTGGTCGGCTACACCTTC
few TRBD1 TRBJ2-3 TRBV30 CAWDRGGTDTQYF TGTGCCTGGGACAGGGGAGGCACAGATACGCAGTATTTT
- - TRBJ2-2 TRBV2 CASSEGGVAGELFF TGTGCCAGCAGTGAAGGGGGAGTGGCCGGGGAGCTGTTTTTT
- - TRBJ1-5 TRBV4-3 CASSQGGGQPQHF TGCGCCAGCAGCCAAGGGGGCGGTCAGCCCCAGCATTTT
many - TRBJ2-5 TRBV24-1 CATSDFRPMSGETQYF TGTGCCACCAGTGATTTTCGGCCCATGAGTGGAGAGACCCAGTACTTC
few - TRBJ1-3 TRBV4-1 CASSQGGQNTIYF TGCGCCAGCAGCCAAGGGGGACAAAACACCATATATTTT
many - TRBJ1-5 TRBV12-3/TRBV12-4 CASSPPGRNQPQHF TGTGCCAGCAGCCCCCCAGGGAGAAATCAGCCCCAGCATTTT
many - TRBJ1-2 TRBV2 CASSAGGGYGYTF TGTGCCAGCAGTGCGGGGGGTGGCTATGGCTACACCTTC
- - TRBJ1-2 TRBV5-6 CASSLAETFYGYTF TGTGCCAGCAGCTTGGCGGAAACGTTCTATGGCTACACCTTC
many - TRBJ2-2 TRBV5-6 CASSFYREVAGELFF TGTGCCAGCAGCTTCTACAGGGAGGTAGCGGGGGAGCTGTTTTTT
few - TRBJ2-1 TRBV5-1 CASSFTVDEQFF TGCGCCAGCAGCTTCACGGTGGATGAGCAGTTCTTC
many - TRBJ1-5 TRBV5-5 CASSEDSQTYSNQPQHF TGTGCCAGCAGTGAAGACAGCCAAACATATAGCAATCAGCCCCAGCATTTT
many - TRBJ2-7 TRBV4-3 CASSQESGYSYEQYF TGCGCCAGCAGCCAAGAGTCAGGTTATTCCTACGAGCAGTACTTC
few - TRBJ2-2 TRBV9 CASSRRRGSTGELFF TGTGCCAGCAGTCGACGCAGGGGATCCACCGGGGAGCTGTTTTTT
many - TRBJ2-7 TRBV6-5 CASSFDQYEQYF TGTGCCAGCAGTTTCGACCAGTACGAGCAGTACTTC
many - TRBJ2-1 TRBV7-6 CASSLQGTYNEQFF TGTGCCAGCAGCTTACAGGGGACCTACAATGAGCAGTTCTTC